Shown below are 28 T cell receptor beta chains from a single sample sequenced in a study of technical replicates of blood from several donors. Clones were sequenced by immunoSEQ multiplex PCR, and TCRdb holds only the in-frame ones, with some missing. In the table there are about 62,000 clones, around 87% of which are singletons. What was sequenced was PBMCs. All receptors come from a human donor in good health. Some clones in this sample may be carry-over from other donors' samples.

This chain connects TRBV2 to TRBJ2-7, with 9 bases matching TRBD1. V lost 7 bases to trimming and J lost 2 bases; unmatched junction nucleotides: 6. This CDR3 contains 14 residues. Germline V gene data show CDR1 as SNHLY and CDR2 as FYNNEI. This CDR3 reads CASNPGQGTYEQYF. CDR3 DNA sequence: TGTGCCAGCAATCCGGGACAGGGTACCTACGAGCAGTACTTC.

This sequence joins TRBV10-3 and TRBJ2-7, with 10 bases that match TRBD1. V shed 5 bases and J 5 bases; nucleotides not matched to a gene: 6. Germline loops: CDR1 ENHRY, CDR2 SYGVKD. The CDR3 totals 14 residues. As DNA, the CDR3 is TGTGCCATCAGTCACGGGACAGGGGTCGACGAGCAGTACTTC. Translated: CAISHGTGVDEQYF.

This clone ranks as medium-sized. The genes are TRBV27 and TRBJ2-1, with D tentatively TRBD1 (5 bases). With 6 bases removed from V and 0 bases from J, the gap between germline ends came to 15 bases. This CDR3 spans 16 amino acids. CDR1 MNHEY and CDR2 SMNVEV come from the germline V gene (reference sequence). The chain's CDR3 is CASSRPDRFSYNEQFF. CDR3 sequence (DNA): TGTGCCAGCAGCCGACCCGACAGATTCTCCTACAATGAGCAGTTCTTC.

This clone was counted only a few times. The chain employs TRBV7-9 and TRBJ2-7; 8 positions agree with TRBD2. The CDR3 consists of 15 residues. Trimming cost V 5 bases and J 5 bases; bases outside gene matches: 11. Germline assignment: CDR1 SEHNR and CDR2 FQNEAQ (reference sequence). The chain's CDR3 is CASSQAAGDLDEQYF. The CDR3 region has the DNA TGTGCCAGCAGCCAAGCAGCGGGAGATTTGGACGAGCAGTACTTC.

As regards this clone: The same CDR3 is also encoded by other DNA sequences in this sample. The chain links TRBV29-1 to TRBJ1-1; 8 bases agree with TRBD1. This CDR3 has 13 amino acids. The V gene end was trimmed by 4 bases and the J gene end by 0 bases; junction bases not matched to a gene: 1. Looked up from germline, CDR1 is SQVTM and CDR2 is ANQGSEA. The CDR3 loop is CSVGQGLNTEAFF. The DNA for the CDR3 is TGCAGCGTTGGACAGGGGCTGAACACTGAAGCTTTCTTT.

The gene calls are TRBV7-2 and TRBJ2-1; TRBD1 is a possible D gene (6 bases). V lost 4 bases and J lost 7, with 20 bases in between. This CDR3 spans 16 amino acids. Germline V gene sequence: CDR1 SGHTA, CDR2 FQGNSA. The CDR3 spells CASSYPGASGRNEQFF. CDR3 coding DNA: TGTGCCAGCAGCTACCCAGGGGCAAGTGGTCGAAATGAGCAGTTCTTC.

V usage is TRBV21-1 and J usage is TRBJ2-3; the table gives TRBD1 as D, unverified against the DNA. TRBV21-1 is tagged as a pseudogene. This CDR3 comprises 16 residues. CDR3 coding DNA: TGTGCCAGCACCGAAATCCGGGACAGGGTGCCAGATACGCAGTATTTT. It yields the protein CASTEIRDRVPDTQYF.

The J gene is TRBJ2-1, the V gene TRBV7-2; 7 positions match TRBD2. V shed 5 bases and J 9 bases; nucleotides not matched to a gene: 13. The germline CDR1 and CDR2 sequences are SGHTA and FQGNSA. The CDR3 contains 15 residues. Here the CDR3 reads CASSPLAGVMIEQFF. CDR3 bases: TGTGCCAGCAGCCCCTTGGCGGGAGTTATGATTGAGCAGTTCTTC.

This clone showed up many times. The chain combines TRBV5-1 with TRBJ2-1, with a tentative D call TRBD2 (6 bases). Per germline, CDR1 SGHRS and CDR2 YFSETQ. The length of the CDR3 is 17 residues. V was cut by 1 base and J by 8 bases, with 22 bases left in between. This chain's CDR3 is CASSLWGVSLGSHEQFF. CDR3 bases: TGCGCCAGCAGCTTGTGGGGGGTAAGCCTTGGGTCTCATGAGCAGTTCTTC.

The rearrangement uses TRBV12-5 and TRBJ2-7, with D possibly matching TRBD2 (5 bases). This CDR3 has 13 amino acids. The germline CDR1 and CDR2 sequences are LGHNT and FRNRAP. V dropped 1 base and J dropped 7 bases, with 11 bases sitting between them. The CDR3 nucleotides are TGTGCTAGTGGTTTGGGGACTTCTGATGAGCAGTACTTC. Translated, it gives CASGLGTSDEQYF. The whole variable domain, filled in from reference TRBV12-5 and TRBJ2-7, reads DARVTQTPRHKVTEMGQEVTMRCQPILGHNTVFWYRQTMMQGLELLAYFRNRAPLDDSGMPKDRFSAEMPDATLATLKIQPSEPRDSAVYFCASGLGTSDEQYFGPGTRLTVT.

The chain links TRBV7-7 to TRBJ2-3, with a tentative D call TRBD1 (6 bases). Germline loops: CDR1 SSHAT, CDR2 FNYEAQ (reference sequence). This CDR3 has 14 residues. Trimming took 6 bases from V and 0 from J, leaving 10 bases between them. The CDR3 DNA sequence: TGTGCCAGCAGTCAAGGACAGAGCACAGATACGCAGTATTTT. This encodes CASSQGQSTDTQYF.

The rearrangement uses TRBV7-2 and TRBJ2-3; a possible D gene is TRBD2 (5 bases). The V and J ends lost 4 bases and 2 bases respectively, with 7 bases between them. Germline CDR1 reads SGHTA; CDR2 reads FQGNSA. The length of the CDR3 is 13 residues. CDR3 in amino acids: CASSSGDTDTQYF. CDR3 nucleotides: TGTGCCAGCAGCTCCGGGGACACAGATACGCAGTATTTT.

V and J are TRBV5-4 and TRBJ2-3; D is possibly TRBD2 (6 bases). Trimming took off 4 bases at V and 4 bases at J, with 7 bases between the two ends. Germline values: CDR1 SGHNT, CDR2 YYREEE (reference sequence). There are 12 residues in the CDR3. The CDR3 DNA is TGTGCCAGCAGCCCGGGGGCAGATACGCAGTATTTT. Amino acid sequence: CASSPGADTQYF.

This clone is termed medium-sized. The junction and the germline gene differ at one end; a read error may be behind it. The chain carries TRBV6-4 and TRBJ2-1; the D is unclear. The CDR3 sequence is 14 residues long. Germline CDR1 reads MRHNA; CDR2 reads SNTAGT. As DNA, the CDR3 is TGTGCCAGCAGTGACGGGCTATCCTCCAATGAGCAGTTCTTC. This gives the protein CASSDGLSSNEQFF.

The V gene is TRBV6-1, the J gene TRBJ2-1; the match to TRBD2 covers 9 bases. The CDR3 covers 14 residues. Germline CDR1 MNHNS, CDR2 SASEGT. With V trimmed by 7 bases and J by 8 bases, 9 bases remained unmatched. The CDR3 DNA reads as TGTGCCAGCACCTTGGGGCGGGAGGGTTATGAGCAGTTCTTC. The encoded protein is CASTLGREGYEQFF.

The chain has TRBV7-9 and TRBJ2-3, with 7 bases identical to TRBD2. Germline values: CDR1 SEHNR, CDR2 FQNEAQ (reference sequence). This CDR3 comprises 17 residues. V shed 5 bases, J shed 4 bases, and the junction held 15 bases outside the gene matches. The CDR3 reads CASSPIAVSSGPDTQYF. As DNA, the CDR3 is TGTGCCAGCAGCCCAATCGCCGTGTCTAGCGGACCAGATACGCAGTATTTT. Full variable domain (outside the CDR3, taken from reference TRBV7-9 and TRBJ2-3): DTGVSQNPRHKITKRGQNVTFRCDPISEHNRLYWYRQTLGQGPEFLTYFQNEAQLEKSRLLSDRFSAERPKGSFSTLEIQRTEQGDSAMYLCASSPIAVSSGPDTQYFGPGTRLTVL.

The chain uses TRBV7-2 and TRBJ2-5; D remains unclear. This CDR3 contains 17 residues. With 2 bases removed from V and 5 bases from J, the gap between germline ends came to 21 bases. Germline loops: CDR1 SGHTA, CDR2 FQGNSA. Written as DNA, the CDR3 is TGTGCCAGCAGCTTAATGGGCATCCGTTCTTTATTTGAGACCCAGTACTTC. Translation gives CASSLMGIRSLFETQYF.

The chain employs TRBV7-9 and TRBJ2-6, with D unclear. Germline lookup yields CDR1 SEHNR and CDR2 FQNEAQ (reference sequence). This CDR3 has 16 residues. Trimming pared 1 base from V and 0 bases from J, leaving 7 bases between. CDR3: CASSLDGSSGANVLTF. The DNA of the CDR3 is TGTGCCAGCAGCTTAGATGGCAGCTCTGGGGCCAACGTCCTGACTTTC.

The chain uses TRBV18 and TRBJ1-1, with a weak D call TRBD1 (5 bases). This CDR3 is 13 amino acids long. Germline CDR1 is KGHSH and CDR2 is LQKENI. The germline V and J ends were trimmed by 5 bases and 4 bases, with 11 bases remaining between them. The CDR3 region is CASSSTTGTEAFF. CDR3 sequence (DNA): TGTGCCAGCTCATCAACTACAGGCACTGAAGCTTTCTTT.

This chain uses TRBV7-2 with TRBJ1-5; the match to TRBD1 covers 8 bases. In germline, CDR1 is SGHTA, CDR2 FQGNSA. Germline trimming cut 5 bases from V and 5 bases from J; bases unmatched to any gene: 11. This CDR3 has 16 amino acids. For the CDR3, the DNA is TGTGCCAGCAGCCATACCTCAGGGGGCTGGTATCAGCCCCAGCATTTT. This sequence encodes CASSHTSGGWYQPQHF.

The gene calls are TRBV6-1 and TRBJ1-4; 8 nucleotides match TRBD1. Germline trimming cut 4 bases from V and 3 bases from J; bases unmatched to any gene: 10. The CDR3 length is 17 residues. Germline V gene data show CDR1 as MNHNS and CDR2 as SASEGT. CDR3 DNA sequence: TGTGCCAGCAGTGCCCAGGGGGCATTTCTCCCTAATGAAAAACTGTTTTTT. It specifies CASSAQGAFLPNEKLFF.

This chain joins TRBV7-2 and TRBJ2-1, with D maybe TRBD2 (6 bases). CDR1 and CDR2 (germline): SGHTA, FQGNSA. This CDR3 comprises 15 residues. V was pared by 3 bases and J by 3 bases, with 12 bases between. CDR3: CASSFEGTYYNEQFF. Here the CDR3 DNA reads TGTGCCAGCAGCTTTGAAGGGACTTACTACAATGAGCAGTTCTTC. Using reference TRBV7-2 and TRBJ2-1 for the parts outside the CDR3, the full variable domain is GAGVSQSPSNKVTEKGKDVELRCDPISGHTALYWYRQSLGQGLEFLIYFQGNSAPDKSGLPSDRFSAERTGGSVSTLTIQRTQQEDSAVYLCASSFEGTYYNEQFFGPGTRLTVL.

The chain is built from TRBV15 and TRBJ1-1, with 7 bases identical to TRBD1. Germline V gives CDR1 LNHNV, CDR2 YYDKDF (reference sequence). V was pared by 8 bases and J by 0 bases, with 6 bases of the junction left unmatched. The CDR3 is made up of 14 amino acids. The CDR3 sequence is CATGKDRLNTEAFF. The CDR3 DNA is TGTGCCACCGGAAAGGACAGGCTGAACACTGAAGCTTTCTTT.

J is TRBJ1-4 and V is TRBV2, with 10 bases aligning to TRBD1. Germline V gene data show CDR1 as SNHLY and CDR2 as FYNNEI. Trimming removed 5 bases from V and 11 bases from J; junction bases left unmatched: 11. This CDR3 has 15 amino acids. CDR3 nucleotides: TGTGCCAGCAGTCAAGGACAGGGGGGAAGCTTTAAACTGTTTTTT. It codes for CASSQGQGGSFKLFF. Supplemented by reference TRBV2 and TRBJ1-4, the full variable domain reads EPEVTQTPSHQVTQMGQEVILRCVPISNHLYFYWYRQILGQKVEFLVSFYNNEISEKSEIFDDQFSVERPDGSNFTLKIRSTKLEDSAMYFCASSQGQGGSFKLFFGSGTQLSVL.

The chain is built from TRBV7-2 and TRBJ1-1; D is unresolved. V lost 6 bases to trimming and J lost 0 bases, with 8 bases between them. This CDR3 comprises 13 residues. Germline values: CDR1 SGHTA, CDR2 FQGNSA. CDR3 in DNA: TGTGCCAGCAGTTATACGGTGAACACTGAAGCTTTCTTT. Protein sequence: CASSYTVNTEAFF.

The CDR3 sequence: CASSLDRGPYNEQFF. The DNA for the CDR3 is TGTGCCAGCAGCTTGGATAGGGGCCCCTACAATGAGCAGTTCTTC. The V call is TRBV5-4, the J call TRBJ2-1; the D gene is possibly TRBD1 (5 bases). Trimming removed 0 bases from V and 2 bases from J, with 9 bases in between. CDR3 length: 15 amino acids. The germline gives CDR1 SGHNT, CDR2 YYREEE (reference sequence).

The V gene is TRBV29-1, the J gene TRBJ1-2; D is perhaps TRBD1 (5 bases). The ends were cut back, 2 bases at V and 0 bases at J, with 13 bases in the middle. The CDR3 runs to 15 residues. Germline-derived CDR1 and CDR2 are SQVTM and ANQGSEA. The CDR3 reads CSVELGPKANYGYTF. The CDR3 nucleotides read TGCAGCGTTGAACTGGGGCCCAAAGCTAACTATGGCTACACCTTC.

CDR3 DNA sequence: TGTGCCAGCAGCGTAGATAGCGGGAGTGAGACCCAGTACTTC. It is translated as CASSVDSGSETQYF. This sequence joins TRBV9 and TRBJ2-5, with 9 bases matching TRBD2. Trimming cost V 0 bases and J 5 bases; bases outside gene matches: 2. Germline CDR1 reads SGDLS; CDR2 reads YYNGEE. The CDR3 spans 14 residues.